Listed below are T cell receptor beta chains from one sample, sequenced in a study of CD8+CD57+ T cells in acquired aplastic anemia. TCRdb fed the reads into MiXCR, producing one record per CDR3 protein. This table has approximately 380,000 distinct CDR3 sequences, about 70% appearing once. Sequencing used sorted CD4+, CD8+, or CD8+CD57+ T cells (not recorded which) from PBMCs. These TCRs come from a human donor in good health, serving as a control. CDR3s include the opening cysteine and the closing phenylalanine or tryptophan. The D gene is left open where the match is weak. Clone size appears in some rows only: once, few, many, or a class for an expanded clone.

j_gene,d_gene,abundance,v_gene,CDR3aa,CDR3nt
TRBJ2-2,-,-,TRBV6-1,CAITGVRNTGELFF,TGTGCCATCACCGGGGTAAGAAACACCGGGGAGCTGTTTTTT
TRBJ1-2,-,once,TRBV11-2,CASSLAADGYGYTF,TGTGCCAGCAGCTTAGCGGCAGACGGCTATGGCTACACCTTC
TRBJ2-3,-,-,TRBV20-1,CSALDRRRRTDTQYF,TGCAGTGCTCTAGACAGGCGTAGGCGCACAGATACGCAGTATTTT
TRBJ2-4,-,many,TRBV2,CASAILAKNIQYF,TGTGCCAGCGCCATACTAGCCAAAAACATTCAGTACTTC
TRBJ1-2,-,-,TRBV10-1,CASDRASNYGYTF,TGCGCCAGCGACAGAGCGTCCAACTATGGCTACACCTTC
TRBJ2-7,-,-,TRBV9,CASSAPELAYEQYF,TGTGCCAGCAGCGCGCCGGAACTGGCCTACGAGCAGTACTTC
TRBJ1-3,-,-,TRBV7-2,CASSAWTSGNTIYF,TGTGCCAGCAGCGCCTGGACTTCTGGAAACACCATATATTTT
TRBJ1-2,-,many,TRBV6-6,CASSYEGVRSGYTF,TGTGCCAGCAGTTACGAAGGGGTTCGGAGTGGCTACACCTTC
TRBJ2-5,-,few,TRBV20-1,CSAVSGRETQYF,TGCAGTGCTGTTTCAGGGAGAGAGACCCAGTACTTC
TRBJ2-7,TRBD2,-,TRBV12-3/TRBV12-4,CASSFSGGTYEQYF,TGTGCCAGCAGTTTTAGCGGGGGGACCTACGAGCAGTACTTC
TRBJ2-3,TRBD2,many,TRBV6-2/TRBV6-3,CASSSTSGGAAQYF,TGTGCCAGCAGTTCGACTAGCGGGGGGGCTGCGCAGTATTTT